The sequence of this T cell receptor beta chain was determined in a study of T-cell memory formation after mild COVID-19. Notes on this clonotype: The target antigen is unknown.

TCRdb re-called the 5' RACE reads with MiXCR, one entry per CDR3 protein. This sample has roughly 310,000 distinct CDR3 sequences, with roughly 15% found just once. Study findings and constraints: The study found balanced CD4/CD8 in clones contracting day 15 to 85 and a CD4+ lean in later expanders.

This receptor was taken from a man aged 18 to 35 who had mild COVID-19 (a few samples of this study predate the infection). Cell type and time point are not known. Sequenced material: PBMCs or a T cell subset sorted from them (not recorded which).

This chain's CDR3 is CASSFGEQPLHF. CDR3 coding DNA: TGCGCCAGCAGCTTCGGCGAGCAACCCCTCCACTTT. J is TRBJ1-6 and V is TRBV5-1; D unresolved. CDR3 length: 12 residues. In germline, CDR1 is SGHRS, CDR2 YFSETQ. With 2 bases removed from V and 12 bases from J, the gap between germline ends came to 9 bases.